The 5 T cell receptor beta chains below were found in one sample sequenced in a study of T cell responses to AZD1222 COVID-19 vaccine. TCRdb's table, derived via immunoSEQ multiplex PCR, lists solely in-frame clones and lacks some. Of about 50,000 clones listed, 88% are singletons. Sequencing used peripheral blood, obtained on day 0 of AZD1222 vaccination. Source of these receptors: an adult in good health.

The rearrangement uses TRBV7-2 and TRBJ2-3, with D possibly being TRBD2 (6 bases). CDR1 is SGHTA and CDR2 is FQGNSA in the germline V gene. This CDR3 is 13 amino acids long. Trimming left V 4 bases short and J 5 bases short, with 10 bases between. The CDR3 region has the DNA TGTGCCAGCAGCTCGGGGGTAGTAGATACGCAGTATTTT. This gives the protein CASSSGVVDTQYF. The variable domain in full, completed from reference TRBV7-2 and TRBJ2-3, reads GAGVSQSPSNKVTEKGKDVELRCDPISGHTALYWYRQSLGQGLEFLIYFQGNSAPDKSGLPSDRFSAERTGGSVSTLTIQRTQQEDSAVYLCASSSGVVDTQYFGPGTRLTVL.

CDR3 sequence reads: CASSLRGTQYF. The CDR3 DNA reads TGTGCCAGCAGTTTAAGGGGTACGCAGTATTTT. V usage is TRBV12-3 or TRBV12-4 and J usage is TRBJ2-3, with a tentative D call TRBD1 (5 bases). The CDR3 extends over 11 amino acids. Trimming shortened V by 2 bases and J by 8 bases, and 5 bases separated the two germline ends.

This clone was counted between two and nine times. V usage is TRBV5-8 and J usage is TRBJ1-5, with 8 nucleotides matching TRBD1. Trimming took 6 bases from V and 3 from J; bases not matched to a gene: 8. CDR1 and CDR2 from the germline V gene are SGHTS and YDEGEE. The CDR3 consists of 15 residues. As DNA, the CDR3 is TGTGCCAGCAATCCGGCAGGGGGCAACAATCAGCCCCAGCATTTT. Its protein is CASNPAGGNNQPQHF.

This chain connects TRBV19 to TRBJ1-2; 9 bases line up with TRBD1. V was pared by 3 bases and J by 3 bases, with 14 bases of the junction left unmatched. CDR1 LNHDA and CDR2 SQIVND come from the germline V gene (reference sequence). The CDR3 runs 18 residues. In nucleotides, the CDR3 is TGTGCCAGTAGTATGGGCGGGACAGGGATCCTCGGTGACTATGGCTACACCTTC. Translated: CASSMGGTGILGDYGYTF.

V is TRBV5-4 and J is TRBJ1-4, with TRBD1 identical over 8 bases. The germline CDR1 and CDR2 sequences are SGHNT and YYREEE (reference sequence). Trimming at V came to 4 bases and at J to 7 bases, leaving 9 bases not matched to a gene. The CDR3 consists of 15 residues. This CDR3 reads CASSPSQGGSEKLFF. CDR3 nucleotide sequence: TGTGCCAGCAGCCCCTCACAGGGGGGGAGTGAAAAACTGTTTTTT.